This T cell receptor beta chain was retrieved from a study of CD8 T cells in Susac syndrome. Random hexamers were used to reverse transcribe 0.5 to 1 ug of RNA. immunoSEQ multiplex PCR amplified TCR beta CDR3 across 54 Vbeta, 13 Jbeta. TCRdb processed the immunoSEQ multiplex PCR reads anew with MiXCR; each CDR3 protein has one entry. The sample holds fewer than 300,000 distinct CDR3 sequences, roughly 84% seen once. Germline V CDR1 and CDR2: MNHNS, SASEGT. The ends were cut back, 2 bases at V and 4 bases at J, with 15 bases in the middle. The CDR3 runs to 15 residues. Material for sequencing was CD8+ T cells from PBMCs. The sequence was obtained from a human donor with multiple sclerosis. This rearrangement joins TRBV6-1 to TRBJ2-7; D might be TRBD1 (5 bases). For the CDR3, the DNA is TGTGCCAGCAGTGAATTAGGGGCGAGGCGATACGAGCAGTACTTC. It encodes CASSELGARRYEQYF.